These T cell receptor beta chains were read from a single sample in a study of shared clonotypes between healthy human individuals. The method was immunoSEQ multiplex PCR; TCRdb's version includes in-frame clones alone and lacks a portion of them. Altogether approximately 1.5 million clones are present, just under 99% being singletons, with the ten largest covering 0.36%. Source material: naive CD4+ T cells sorted from blood. Receptors originate from a young man in good health. Each CDR3 is given with its conserved first and last residue. The D gene is left open where the match is weak. The size field is filled for only some rows; it gives once, few, many or a size class.

J gene,clone size,D gene,V gene,CDR3 protein,CDR3 DNA
TRBJ1-1,.,TRBD1,TRBV14,CASSQVGQGIGLGTEAFF,TGTGCCAGCAGCCAAGTAGGACAGGGGATTGGGTTGGGCACTGAAGCTTTCTTT
TRBJ2-7,once,TRBD2,TRBV6-6,CASSYLGLAGVEQYF,TGTGCCAGCAGTTACTTGGGACTAGCGGGAGTTGAGCAGTACTTC
TRBJ1-1,.,TRBD1,TRBV9,CASSARQGARTEAFF,TGTGCCAGCAGCGCCCGACAGGGGGCGAGGACTGAAGCTTTCTTT
TRBJ2-1,.,.,TRBV19,CASSIRWDEQFF,TGTGCCAGTAGTATCCGGTGGGATGAGCAGTTCTTC
TRBJ2-1,.,TRBD2,TRBV11-2,CASSPGLAGENEQFF,TGTGCCAGCAGCCCGGGACTAGCGGGAGAGAATGAGCAGTTCTTC
TRBJ2-7,.,.,TRBV7-3,CASSLVWNAYEQYF,TGTGCCAGCAGCTTAGTATGGAACGCATACGAGCAGTACTTC
TRBJ2-1,.,.,TRBV28,CASSLSPYNEQFF,TGTGCCAGCAGTTTAAGCCCCTACAATGAGCAGTTCTTC
TRBJ2-3,.,TRBD2,TRBV6-6,CASSYSAGGIDTQYF,TGTGCCAGCAGTTACTCTGCGGGAGGAATTGATACGCAGTATTTT
TRBJ1-1,.,.,TRBV27,CASSLISGATEAFF,TGTGCCAGCAGTTTAATAAGCGGGGCAACTGAAGCTTTCTTT
TRBJ2-7,.,TRBD1,TRBV4-3,CASSLDRENYEQYF,TGCGCCAGCAGCCTTGACAGGGAGAATTACGAGCAGTACTTC
TRBJ2-3,.,.,TRBV11-3,CASSLGRSTDTQYF,TGTGCCAGCAGCTTGGGCAGGAGCACAGATACGCAGTATTTT
TRBJ2-3,.,.,TRBV4-1,CASSQELASPTDTQYF,TGCGCCAGCAGCCAAGAGCTAGCTAGTCCGACAGATACGCAGTATTTT
TRBJ1-5,.,TRBD1,TRBV6-1,CASSYRDRDQPQHF,TGTGCCAGCAGCTACCGGGACAGGGACCAGCCCCAGCATTTT
TRBJ2-7,.,.,TRBV11-2,CASSLKGAGVQYEQYF,TGTGCCAGCAGCTTAAAGGGGGCGGGAGTTCAGTACGAGCAGTACTTC
TRBJ2-3,.,.,TRBV5-4,CASSLNGVDTQYF,TGTGCCAGCAGCTTGAACGGGGTAGATACGCAGTATTTT
TRBJ1-1,.,.,TRBV4-2,CASSQEPGPSTEAFF,TGTGCCAGCAGCCAAGAACCAGGGCCGAGCACTGAAGCTTTCTTT
TRBJ2-7,.,TRBD2,TRBV7-8,CASSLSSGSSYEQYF,TGTGCCAGCAGCTTATCTAGCGGGAGTTCCTACGAGCAGTACTTC
TRBJ1-2,.,.,TRBV6-5,CASRGGYGYTF,TGTGCCAGCAGGGGCGGATATGGCTACACCTTC
TRBJ2-3,.,.,TRBV20-1,CSASGDTQYF,TGCAGTGCTAGTGGAGATACGCAGTATTTT